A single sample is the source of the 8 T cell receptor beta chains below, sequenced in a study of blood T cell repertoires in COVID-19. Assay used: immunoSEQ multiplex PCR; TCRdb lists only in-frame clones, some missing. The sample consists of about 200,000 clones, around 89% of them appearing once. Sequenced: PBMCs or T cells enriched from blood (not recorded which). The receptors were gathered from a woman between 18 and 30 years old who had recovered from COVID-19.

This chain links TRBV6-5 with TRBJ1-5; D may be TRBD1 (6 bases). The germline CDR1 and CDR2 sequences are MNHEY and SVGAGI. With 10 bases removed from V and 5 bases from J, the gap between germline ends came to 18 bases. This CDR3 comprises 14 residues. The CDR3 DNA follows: TGTGCCACCGGGGAAAGGGACACTTATCAGCCCCAGCATTTT. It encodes CATGERDTYQPQHF.

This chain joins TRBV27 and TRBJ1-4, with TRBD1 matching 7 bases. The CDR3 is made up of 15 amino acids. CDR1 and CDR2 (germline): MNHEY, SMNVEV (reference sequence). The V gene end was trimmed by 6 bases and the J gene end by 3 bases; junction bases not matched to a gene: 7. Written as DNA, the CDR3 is TGTGCCAGCAGAAGAAGACAGGGAGCTAATGAAAAACTGTTTTTT. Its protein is CASRRRQGANEKLFF.

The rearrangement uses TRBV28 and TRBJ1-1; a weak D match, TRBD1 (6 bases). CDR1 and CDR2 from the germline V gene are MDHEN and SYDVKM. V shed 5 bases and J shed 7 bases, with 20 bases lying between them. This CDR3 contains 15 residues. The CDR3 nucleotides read TGTGCCAGCAGTAGCACCGGGACGGGGGGCGGTGAAGCTTTCTTT. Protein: CASSSTGTGGGEAFF.

The CDR3 nucleotides are TGTGCCAGCAGGACACTCGACACATCTTACACCTTC. It encodes CASRTLDTSYTF. The V call is TRBV28, the J call TRBJ1-2; D remains ambiguous. The ends were cut back, 6 bases at V and 11 bases at J, with 16 bases in the middle. Germline CDR1 is MDHEN and CDR2 is SYDVKM. This CDR3 spans 12 amino acids.

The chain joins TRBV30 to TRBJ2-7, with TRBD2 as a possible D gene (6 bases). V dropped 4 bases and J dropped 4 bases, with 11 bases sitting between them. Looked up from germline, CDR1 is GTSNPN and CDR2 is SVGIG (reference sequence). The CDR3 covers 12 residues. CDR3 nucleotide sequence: TGTGCCTGGAAGGGACTGCGATACGAGCAGTACTTC. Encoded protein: CAWKGLRYEQYF.

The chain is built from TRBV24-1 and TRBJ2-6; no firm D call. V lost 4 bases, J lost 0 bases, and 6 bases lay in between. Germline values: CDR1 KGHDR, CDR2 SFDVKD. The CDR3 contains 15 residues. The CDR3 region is CATSEISSGANVLTF. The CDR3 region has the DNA TGTGCCACCAGTGAAATTAGCTCTGGGGCCAACGTCCTGACTTTC.

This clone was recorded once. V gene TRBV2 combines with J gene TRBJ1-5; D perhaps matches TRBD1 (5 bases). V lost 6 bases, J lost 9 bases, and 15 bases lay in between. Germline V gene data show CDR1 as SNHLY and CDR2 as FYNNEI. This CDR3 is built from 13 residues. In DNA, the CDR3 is TGTGCCAGCAGGGATGGGGGGTCGGGGCCCCAGCATTTT. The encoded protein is CASRDGGSGPQHF. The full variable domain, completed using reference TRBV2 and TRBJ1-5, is EPEVTQTPSHQVTQMGQEVILRCVPISNHLYFYWYRQILGQKVEFLVSFYNNEISEKSEIFDDQFSVERPDGSNFTLKIRSTKLEDSAMYFCASRDGGSGPQHFGDGTRLSIL.

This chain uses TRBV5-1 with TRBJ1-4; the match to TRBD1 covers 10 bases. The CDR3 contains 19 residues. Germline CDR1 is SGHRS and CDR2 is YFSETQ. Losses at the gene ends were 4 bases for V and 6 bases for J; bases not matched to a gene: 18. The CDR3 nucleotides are TGCGCCAGCAGCCCGGGGACAGGGGACCGCGGATGGACCCATGAAAAACTGTTTTTT. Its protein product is CASSPGTGDRGWTHEKLFF.